These T cell receptor beta chains were read from a single sample in a study of metastatic and nonmetastatic thyroid tumors. TCRdb called clones again from the PCR reads with MiXCR. The data contain over 25,000 clones, less than 20% of them singletons. Sequenced input: blood. The receptors stem from a female donor with papillary thyroid cancer or a benign thyroid nodule (not recorded which). Some clones in this sample may be carry-over from other donors' samples. CDR3s include the opening cysteine and the closing phenylalanine or tryptophan. The D gene is left open where the match is weak. Only part of the rows carry a size: once, few, many, or a class if the clone is expanded.

NA TRBJ1-2 13 TRBV5-1 NA CASSLDQGIGYTF TGCGCCAGCAGCTTGGACCAGGGGATCGGCTACACCTTC
NA TRBJ1-2 14 TRBV28 few CASSLRQFFYGYTF TGTGCCAGCAGTTTAAGACAGTTCTTCTATGGCTACACCTTC
NA TRBJ1-3 17 TRBV9 many CASSVATGRGSGNTIYF TGTGCCAGCAGCGTAGCTACGGGCAGGGGCTCTGGAAACACCATATATTTT
TRBD2 TRBJ2-3 19 TRBV6-4 NA CASRTLVAGGPGSTDTQYF TGTGCCAGCAGGACGTTGGTTGCGGGAGGGCCGGGGTCGACGGATACGCAGTATTTT
NA TRBJ2-1 15 TRBV5-1 many CASSLEGMSFNEQFF TGCGCCAGCAGCTTGGAAGGGATGAGCTTCAATGAGCAGTTCTTC
TRBD1 TRBJ2-2 14 TRBV27 medium-sized CASSLQQGTGELFF TGTGCCAGCAGTTTACAACAGGGGACCGGGGAGCTGTTTTTT
TRBD1 TRBJ2-2 16 TRBV7-3 NA CASSPATGGKTGELFF TGTGCCAGCAGCCCAGCAACAGGGGGCAAGACCGGGGAGCTGTTTTTT
TRBD2 TRBJ2-5 13 TRBV6-4 many CASSVSGGETQYF TGTGCCAGCAGTGTTTCGGGGGGGGAGACCCAGTACTTC
TRBD2 TRBJ2-3 16 TRBV10-1 NA CASSPSLRELPDTQYF TGCGCCAGCAGTCCATCTTTGCGGGAGCTTCCAGATACGCAGTATTTT
NA TRBJ2-5 13 TRBV12-3/TRBV12-4 medium-sized CASSSAAGETQYF TGTGCCAGCAGTTCGGCAGCCGGGGAGACCCAGTACTTC
TRBD1 TRBJ2-7 13 TRBV29-1 NA CSVRDRSSYEQYF TGCAGCGTCCGGGACAGGTCCTCCTACGAGCAGTACTTC
NA TRBJ2-5 14 TRBV5-4 many CASSLSVSRETQYF TGTGCCAGCAGCTTGTCTGTTTCTCGGGAGACCCAGTACTTC
TRBD1 TRBJ2-5 15 TRBV28 few CASITGTGEQETQYF TGTGCCAGCATAACCGGGACAGGGGAGCAAGAGACCCAGTACTTC
NA TRBJ2-5 13 TRBV5-1 few CASSPGQRGTQYF TGCGCCAGCAGCCCGGGACAGCGGGGGACCCAGTACTTC
NA TRBJ2-3 12 TRBV28 NA CASVASTDTQYF TGTGCCAGCGTGGCCAGCACAGATACGCAGTATTTT
NA TRBJ1-4 16 TRBV4-1 NA CASSQPHRANNEKLFF TGCGCCAGCAGCCAGCCTCATAGGGCCAATAATGAAAAACTGTTTTTT
NA TRBJ2-1 12 TRBV18 many CASSHGYNEQFF TGTGCCAGCTCCCACGGGTACAATGAGCAGTTCTTC
TRBD1 TRBJ1-1 13 TRBV6-2/TRBV6-3 many CASSETGTNEAFF TGTGCCAGCAGTGAGACAGGGACGAATGAAGCTTTCTTT
TRBD1 TRBJ2-5 13 TRBV29-1 many CSATRTQGETQYF TGCAGCGCAACCCGGACACAGGGGGAGACCCAGTACTTC
NA TRBJ1-1 14 TRBV20-1 NA CRAQTEGDWAEAFF TGTAGAGCTCAAACCGAAGGGGATTGGGCTGAAGCTTTCTTT
NA TRBJ2-5 14 TRBV5-1 NA CASSPSTRFVNQYF TGCGCCAGCAGCCCCTCGACTAGATTCGTGAACCAGTACTTC
NA TRBJ1-2 13 TRBV6-1 medium-sized CASTAEGWYGYTF TGTGCCAGCACCGCGGAGGGCTGGTATGGCTACACCTTC
TRBD1 TRBJ2-3 15 TRBV11-2 NA CASSFGDRSTNTQYF TGTGCCAGCAGCTTCGGGGACAGGTCCACAAATACGCAGTATTTT
NA TRBJ2-7 14 TRBV7-8 NA CASSLFRVGYEQYF TGTGCCAGCAGTTTATTCAGGGTGGGTTACGAGCAGTACTTC
NA TRBJ1-6 15 TRBV7-6 NA CARSAGPGVGSPLHF TGTGCGAGAAGCGCGGGCCCAGGGGTAGGTTCACCCCTCCACTTT
TRBD1 TRBJ2-2 16 TRBV24-1 medium-sized CATSDLGQGDTGELFF TGTGCCACCAGTGATTTAGGGCAGGGGGACACCGGGGAGCTGTTTTTT
NA TRBJ1-1 13 TRBV7-6 many CASSLQLHTEAFF TGTGCCAGCAGCTTACAGCTCCACACTGAAGCTTTCTTT
NA TRBJ2-3 16 TRBV30 NA CAWSVLRAFSTDTQYF TGTGCCTGGAGTGTATTAAGGGCCTTCAGCACAGATACGCAGTATTTT
NA TRBJ1-6 14 TRBV5-1 NA CASRSEVLNSPFHF TGCGCCAGCAGATCTGAGGTCCTTAATTCACCCTTCCACTTT
TRBD2 TRBJ2-1 15 TRBV6-1 NA CASSDRSSGGYEQFF TGTGCCAGCAGTGATCGGAGCTCGGGAGGGTATGAGCAGTTCTTC
TRBD2 TRBJ2-7 18 TRBV6-1 NA CASSEELAGGGSSYEQYF TGTGCCAGCAGTGAAGAACTAGCGGGAGGAGGGAGCTCCTACGAGCAGTACTTC
TRBD1 TRBJ1-1 14 TRBV6-1 many CASRTTGVNTEAFF TGTGCCAGCAGGACCACAGGGGTGAACACTGAAGCTTTCTTT
TRBD1 TRBJ2-2 14 TRBV11-3 NA CASRKGQGVGELFF TGTGCCAGCAGAAAAGGACAGGGTGTCGGGGAGCTGTTTTTT
NA TRBJ2-3 14 TRBV5-4 many CASSLGYSTDTQYF TGTGCCAGCAGCTTGGGGTACAGCACAGATACGCAGTATTTT
TRBD2 TRBJ2-3 15 TRBV29-1 many CSVVPTSGRTYTQYF TGCAGCGTCGTACCGACTAGCGGGAGAACTTATACGCAGTATTTT
NA TRBJ2-1 14 TRBV11-3 NA CASSSSRPCNEQFF TGTGCCAGCAGCTCGAGCAGGCCGTGCAATGAGCAGTTCTTC